This TCR beta chain was captured by sequencing in a study of T cell changes during pregnancy in multiple sclerosis. Per the germline V gene, CDR1 is GTSNPN and CDR2 is SVGIG (reference sequence). The CDR3 runs 14 residues. Trimming left V 1 base short and J 5 bases short, with 13 bases between. Libraries were prepared by immunoSEQ multiplex PCR; TCRdb keeps only in-frame clonotypes and omits some of them. The sample carries around 100,000 clones, almost 95% recorded once. The origin of this receptor is a female donor with multiple sclerosis, enrolled in a pregnancy study. The chain has TRBV30 and TRBJ2-3; TRBD2 might be the D (6 bases). The starting material was peripheral blood, obtained after pregnancy. CDR3 residues: CAWSGRGTGDTQYF. The CDR3 DNA reads as TGTGCCTGGAGTGGACGGGGGACTGGAGATACGCAGTATTTT.